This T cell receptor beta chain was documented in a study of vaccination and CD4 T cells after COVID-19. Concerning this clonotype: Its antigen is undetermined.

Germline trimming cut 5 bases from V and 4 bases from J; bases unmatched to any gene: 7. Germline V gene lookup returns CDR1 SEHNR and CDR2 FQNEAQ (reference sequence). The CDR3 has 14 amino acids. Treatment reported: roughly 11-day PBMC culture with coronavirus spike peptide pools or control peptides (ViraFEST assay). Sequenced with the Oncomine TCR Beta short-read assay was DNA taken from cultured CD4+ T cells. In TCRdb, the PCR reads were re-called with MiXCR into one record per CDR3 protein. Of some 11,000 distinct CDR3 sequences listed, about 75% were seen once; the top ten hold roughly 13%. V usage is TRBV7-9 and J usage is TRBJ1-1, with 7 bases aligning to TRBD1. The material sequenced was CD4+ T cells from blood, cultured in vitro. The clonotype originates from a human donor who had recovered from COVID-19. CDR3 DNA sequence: TGTGCCAGCAGCCGACAGGGCTATTTCACTGAAGCTTTCTTT. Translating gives CASSRQGYFTEAFF.